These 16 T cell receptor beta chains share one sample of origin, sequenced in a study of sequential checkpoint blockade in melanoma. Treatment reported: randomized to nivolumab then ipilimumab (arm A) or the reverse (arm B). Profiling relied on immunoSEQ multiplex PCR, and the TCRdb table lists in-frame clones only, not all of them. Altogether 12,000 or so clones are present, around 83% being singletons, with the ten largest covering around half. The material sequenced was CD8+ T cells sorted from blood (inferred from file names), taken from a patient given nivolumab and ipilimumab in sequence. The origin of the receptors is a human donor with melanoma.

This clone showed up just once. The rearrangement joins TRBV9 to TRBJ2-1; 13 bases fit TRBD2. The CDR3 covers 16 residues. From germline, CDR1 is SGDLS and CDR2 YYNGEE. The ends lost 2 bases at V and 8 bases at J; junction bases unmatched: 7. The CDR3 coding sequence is TGTGCCAGCAGCGTGCCCACTAGCGGGGGGGCTCATGAGCAGTTCTTC. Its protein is CASSVPTSGGAHEQFF. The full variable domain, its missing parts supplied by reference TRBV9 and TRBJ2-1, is DSGVTQTPKHLITATGQRVTLRCSPRSGDLSVYWYQQSLDQGLQFLIQYYNGEERAKGNILERFSAQQFPDLHSELNLSSLELGDSALYFCASSVPTSGGAHEQFFGPGTRLTVL.

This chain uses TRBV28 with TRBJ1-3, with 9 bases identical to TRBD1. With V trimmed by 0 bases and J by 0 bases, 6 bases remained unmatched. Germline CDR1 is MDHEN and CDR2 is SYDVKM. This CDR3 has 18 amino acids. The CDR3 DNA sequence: TGTGCCAGCAGTTTATGGGCGGGACAGGGAAACTCTGGAAACACCATATATTTT. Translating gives CASSLWAGQGNSGNTIYF.

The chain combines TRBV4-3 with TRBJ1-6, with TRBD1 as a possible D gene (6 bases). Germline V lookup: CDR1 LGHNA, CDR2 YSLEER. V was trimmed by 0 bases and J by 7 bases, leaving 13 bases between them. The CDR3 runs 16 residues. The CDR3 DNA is TGCGCCAGCAGCCAAGATGGGGGACAAAGAAATTCACCCCTCCACTTT. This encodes CASSQDGGQRNSPLHF.

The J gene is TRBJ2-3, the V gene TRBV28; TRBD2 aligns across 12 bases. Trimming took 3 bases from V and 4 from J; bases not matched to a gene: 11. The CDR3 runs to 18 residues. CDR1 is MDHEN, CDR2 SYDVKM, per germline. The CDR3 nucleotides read TGTGCCAGCAGTTTCCCACAGTCTAGCGGGGGGGCCCCAGATACGCAGTATTTT. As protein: CASSFPQSSGGAPDTQYF.

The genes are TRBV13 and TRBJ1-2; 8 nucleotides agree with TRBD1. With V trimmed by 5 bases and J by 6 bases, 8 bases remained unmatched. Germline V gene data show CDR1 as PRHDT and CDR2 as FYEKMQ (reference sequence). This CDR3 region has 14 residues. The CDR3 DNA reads TGTGCCAGCAGCCCCCCGGACAGGGCGGATGGCTACACCTTC. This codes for CASSPPDRADGYTF.

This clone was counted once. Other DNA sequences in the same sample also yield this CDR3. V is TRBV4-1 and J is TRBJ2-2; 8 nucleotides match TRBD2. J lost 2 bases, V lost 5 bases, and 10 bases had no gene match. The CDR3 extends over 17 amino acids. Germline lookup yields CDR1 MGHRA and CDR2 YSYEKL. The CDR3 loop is CASSYTGSGDNTGELFF. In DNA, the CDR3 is TGCGCCAGCAGCTATACAGGTAGCGGGGACAACACCGGGGAGCTGTTTTTT.

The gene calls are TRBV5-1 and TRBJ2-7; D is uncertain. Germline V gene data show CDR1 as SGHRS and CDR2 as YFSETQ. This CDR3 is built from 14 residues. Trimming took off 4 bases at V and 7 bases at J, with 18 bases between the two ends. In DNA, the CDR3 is TGCGCCAGCAGCCCGAGAGACCCGACGGGTGAGCAGTACTTC. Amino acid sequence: CASSPRDPTGEQYF.

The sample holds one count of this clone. In DNA form, the CDR3 reads TGTGCCAGCAGCTCCGCCTACGAGCAGTACTTC. This translates into CASSSAYEQYF. V is TRBV7-2 and J is TRBJ2-7, with D unclear. The CDR3 is 11 residues long. CDR1 SGHTA and CDR2 FQGNSA come from the germline V gene. Trimming shortened V by 4 bases and J by 2 bases, and 3 bases separated the two germline ends.

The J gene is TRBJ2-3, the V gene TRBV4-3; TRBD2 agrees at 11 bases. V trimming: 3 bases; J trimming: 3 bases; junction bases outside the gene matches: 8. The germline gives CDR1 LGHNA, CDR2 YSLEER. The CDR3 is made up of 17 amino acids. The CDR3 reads CASSHRLAGGLTDTQYF. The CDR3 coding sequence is TGCGCCAGCAGCCATAGATTAGCGGGGGGGCTGACAGATACGCAGTATTTT.

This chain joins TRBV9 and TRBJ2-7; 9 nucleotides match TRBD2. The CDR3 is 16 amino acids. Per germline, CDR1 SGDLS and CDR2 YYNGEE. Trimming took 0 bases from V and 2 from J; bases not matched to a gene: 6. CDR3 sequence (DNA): TGTGCCAGCAGCGTAGAAAAGACTAGCGGAACCTACGAGCAGTACTTC. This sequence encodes CASSVEKTSGTYEQYF.

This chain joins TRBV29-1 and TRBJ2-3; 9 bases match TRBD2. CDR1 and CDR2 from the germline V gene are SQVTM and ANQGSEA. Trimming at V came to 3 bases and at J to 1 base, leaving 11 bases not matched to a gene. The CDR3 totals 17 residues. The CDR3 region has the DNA TGCAGCGTTGACGGGCTAGCGGGGCGATTCCGCACAGATACGCAGTATTTT. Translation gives CSVDGLAGRFRTDTQYF.

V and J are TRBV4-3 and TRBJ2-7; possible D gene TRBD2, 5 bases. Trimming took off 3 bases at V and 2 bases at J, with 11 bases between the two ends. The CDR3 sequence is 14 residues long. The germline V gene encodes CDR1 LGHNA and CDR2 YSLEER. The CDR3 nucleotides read TGCGCCAGCAGCCAGAGGACTGAACCCTACGAGCAGTACTTC. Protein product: CASSQRTEPYEQYF.

The CDR3 DNA reads TGTGCCAGCAGTGAGTACAGTCCAGACTACGAGCAGTACTTC. Protein sequence: CASSEYSPDYEQYF. This chain connects TRBV6-1 to TRBJ2-7, with unresolved D. With 3 bases removed from V and 3 bases from J, the gap between germline ends came to 12 bases. Germline assignment: CDR1 MNHNS and CDR2 SASEGT. The CDR3 consists of 14 residues.

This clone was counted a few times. CDR3 DNA sequence: TGTGCCAGCAGCTTGATTGGGGGGAACACAGATACGCAGTATTTT. Protein product: CASSLIGGNTDTQYF. The chain carries TRBV13 and TRBJ2-3, with D possibly TRBD2 on 6 matching bases. Germline V lookup: CDR1 PRHDT, CDR2 FYEKMQ (reference sequence). Trimming removed 3 bases at V and 2 bases at J, with 12 bases between. This CDR3 region has 15 residues.

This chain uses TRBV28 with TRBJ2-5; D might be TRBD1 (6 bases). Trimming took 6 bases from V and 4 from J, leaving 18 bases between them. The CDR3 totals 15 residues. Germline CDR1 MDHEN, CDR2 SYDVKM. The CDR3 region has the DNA TGTGCCAGCAGCAGATGGGGCACCAGGGGAGAGACCCAGTACTTC. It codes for CASSRWGTRGETQYF.

The CDR3 DNA reads TGTGCCAGCAGTGACTCACTGCCCTCCGACAAGTACAATCAGCCCCAGCATTTT. Its protein product is CASSDSLPSDKYNQPQHF. The chain employs TRBV6-4 and TRBJ1-5; no definite D call. The ends were cut back, 0 bases at V and 3 bases at J, with 18 bases in the middle. There are 18 residues in the CDR3. Germline V lookup: CDR1 MRHNA, CDR2 SNTAGT.